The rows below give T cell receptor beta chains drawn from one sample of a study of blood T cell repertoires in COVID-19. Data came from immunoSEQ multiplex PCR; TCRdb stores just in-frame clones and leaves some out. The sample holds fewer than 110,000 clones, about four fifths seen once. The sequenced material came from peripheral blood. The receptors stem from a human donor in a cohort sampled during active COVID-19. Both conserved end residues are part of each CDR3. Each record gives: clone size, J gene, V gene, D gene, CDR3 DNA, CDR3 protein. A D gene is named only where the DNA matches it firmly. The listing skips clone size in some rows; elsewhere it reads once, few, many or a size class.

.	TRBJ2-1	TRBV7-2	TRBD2	TGTGCCAGCAGGTCACCTGGCGGGGGGGCATATGAGCAGTTCTTC	CASRSPGGGAYEQFF
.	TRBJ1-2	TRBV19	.	TGTGCCAGTAGTGACGACTTACTTGGCTACACCTTC	CASSDDLLGYTF
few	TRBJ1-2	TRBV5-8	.	TGTGCCAGCAGCTTATGGACAGCTAACTATGGCTACACCTTC	CASSLWTANYGYTF
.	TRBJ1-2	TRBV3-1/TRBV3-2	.	TGTGCCAGCAGCCACTTAAAGGGGGATCGTGGCTACACCTTC	CASSHLKGDRGYTF
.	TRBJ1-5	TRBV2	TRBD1	TGTGCCAGCAGCGTAGGGACAGGGGTTCTTCAGCCCCAGCATTTT	CASSVGTGVLQPQHF
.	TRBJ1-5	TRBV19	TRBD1	TGTGCCAGTGGGACGGGACAGGTCTATCAGCCCCAGCATTTT	CASGTGQVYQPQHF
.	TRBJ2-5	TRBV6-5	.	TGTGCCAGCAGACCCAACGAACAGGGTAGAGAGACCCAGTACTTC	CASRPNEQGRETQYF
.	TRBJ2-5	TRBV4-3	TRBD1	TGCGCCAGCAGCCAGCACGGGACAGGCGGAGAGACCCAGTACTTC	CASSQHGTGGETQYF
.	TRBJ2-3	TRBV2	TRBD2	TGTGCCAGCAAGGGTAGCGGGAACACAGATACGCAGTATTTT	CASKGSGNTDTQYF
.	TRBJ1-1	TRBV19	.	TGTGCCAGTAGTATCCTCGGGGCGGGAACTGAAGCTTTCTTT	CASSILGAGTEAFF
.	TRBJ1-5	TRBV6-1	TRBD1	TGTGCCAGCAGTGCCCTGACAGGGACGATTAATCAGCCCCAGCATTTT	CASSALTGTINQPQHF
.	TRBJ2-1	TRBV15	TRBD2	TGTGCCACCAGCAGAGATTCCGGCGGGGGGGAGAACAATGAGCAGTTCTTC	CATSRDSGGGENNEQFF
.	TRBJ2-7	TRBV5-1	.	TGCGCCAGCAGCCACTCCACCAGACAGATCGAGCAGTACTTC	CASSHSTRQIEQYF
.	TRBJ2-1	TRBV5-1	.	TGCGCCAGCACTTTAACAGGGAGTGGTCACAATGAGCAGTTCTTC	CASTLTGSGHNEQFF
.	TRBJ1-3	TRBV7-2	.	TGTGCCAGCAGCTTAGCGGGCCAGGGGACTGGAAACACCATATATTTT	CASSLAGQGTGNTIYF
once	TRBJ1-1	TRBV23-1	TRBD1	TGCGCCAGCAGTCAAACGGACAGGGGGGTCACTGAAGCTTTCTTT	CASSQTDRGVTEAFF
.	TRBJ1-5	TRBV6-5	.	TGTGCCAGCAGCCAAACAGGGACTCAGCCCCAGCATTTT	CASSQTGTQPQHF
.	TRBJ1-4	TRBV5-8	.	TGTGCCAGCAGCTCATACTCGGGTCAGCGCAATGAAAAACTGTTTTTT	CASSSYSGQRNEKLFF
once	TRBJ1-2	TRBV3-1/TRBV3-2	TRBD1	TGTGCCAGCAGCCAGCCGCAGGGGGCCTATGGCTACACCTTC	CASSQPQGAYGYTF
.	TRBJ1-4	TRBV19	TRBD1	TGTGCCAGTAGTACGGACAGGGTTGGTGCAACTAATGAAAAACTGTTTTTT	CASSTDRVGATNEKLFF
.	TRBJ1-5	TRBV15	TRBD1	TGTGCCACCAGCAGAGAGATGGCAGGGGGCCGATATCAGCCCCAGCATTTT	CATSREMAGGRYQPQHF
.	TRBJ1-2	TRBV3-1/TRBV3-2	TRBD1	TGTGCCAGCAGCCCGGCGACAACGACAGGGAGAAGTGGCTACACCTTC	CASSPATTTGRSGYTF
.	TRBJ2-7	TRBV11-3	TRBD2	TGTGCCAGCAGCTTAGTAACTAGCGGGGGCGTGAACGAGCAGTACTTC	CASSLVTSGGVNEQYF
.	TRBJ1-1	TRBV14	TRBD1	TGTGCCAGCAGCCATCGGGACAGGGGGAACACTGAAGCTTTCTTT	CASSHRDRGNTEAFF
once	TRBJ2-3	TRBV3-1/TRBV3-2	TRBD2	TGTGCCAGCAGCCCCCGGGGGGGCTTCACAGATACGCAGTATTTT	CASSPRGGFTDTQYF
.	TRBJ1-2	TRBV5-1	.	TGCGCCAGCAGCTTGCCTTCCTATGGCTACACCTTC	CASSLPSYGYTF
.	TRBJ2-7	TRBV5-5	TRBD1	TGTGCCAGCAGCTTGGCCCCCCCGGGACAGGGTTACTTC	CASSLAPPGQGYF
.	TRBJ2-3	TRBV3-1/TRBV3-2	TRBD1	TGTGCCAGCAGCAAAAGACAGGGAATGGGCACAGATACGCAGTATTTT	CASSKRQGMGTDTQYF
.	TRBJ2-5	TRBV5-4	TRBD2	TGTGCCAGCAGCTCTCGGACTAGTAGGGAGACCCAGTACTTC	CASSSRTSRETQYF
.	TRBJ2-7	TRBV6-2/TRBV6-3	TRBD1	TGTGCCAGCAGTTACCTCGGGACAGGGCCCCTCTCCTACGAGCAGTACTTC	CASSYLGTGPLSYEQYF
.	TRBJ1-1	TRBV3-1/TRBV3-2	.	TGTGCCAGCAGCCTCGGTCAGGCAGGGACTGAAGCTTTCTTT	CASSLGQAGTEAFF
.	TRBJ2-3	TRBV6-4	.	TGTGCCGGGATCCAGGACACTAGCACAGATACGCAGTATTTT	CAGIQDTSTDTQYF
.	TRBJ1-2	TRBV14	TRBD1	TGTGCCAGCAGCCAGGCCACCGGGACAGGAAGGGCCTATCGCTATGGCTACACCTTC	CASSQATGTGRAYRYGYTF
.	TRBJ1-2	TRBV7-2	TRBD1	TGTGCCAGCAGCTACCCAGGGGGCGCAGAGGGCTACACCTTC	CASSYPGGAEGYTF
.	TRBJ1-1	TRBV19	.	TGTGCCAGTAGTACGACAGGACATTCGAACACTGAAGCTTTCTTT	CASSTTGHSNTEAFF
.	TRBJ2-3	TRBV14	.	TGTGCCAGCAGCCAAGATAACTACTACACAGATACGCAGTATTTT	CASSQDNYYTDTQYF
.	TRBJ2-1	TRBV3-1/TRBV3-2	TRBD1	TGTGCCAGCAGCTCCGGGACAGCAACCTACAATGAGCAGTTCTTC	CASSSGTATYNEQFF
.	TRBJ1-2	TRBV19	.	TGTGCCAGTAGTGTGACAGCTCCCTATGGCTACACCTTC	CASSVTAPYGYTF
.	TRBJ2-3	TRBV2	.	TGTGCCAGCAGAGTAACACAGGGATTGGATACGCAGTATTTT	CASRVTQGLDTQYF
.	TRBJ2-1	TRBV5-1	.	TGCGCCAGCAGCTTTGGAGGGGCCTCCTACAATGAGCAGTTCTTC	CASSFGGASYNEQFF
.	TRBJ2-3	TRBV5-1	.	TGCGCCAGCAGCTCGGACAGAGGCTCAGATACGCAGTATTTT	CASSSDRGSDTQYF
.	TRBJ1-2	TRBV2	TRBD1	TGTGCCAGCCGGGACAGGGAGAGGCATGGCTACACCTTC	CASRDRERHGYTF